Below, 17 T cell receptor beta chains from the same sample are listed, as sequenced in a study of blood T cell repertoires in COVID-19. Some clones are missing from TCRdb's copy, which holds only in-frame ones; the method was immunoSEQ multiplex PCR. The data show 300,000 to 350,000 clones, 85% to 95% seen once. Sample: PBMCs or T cells enriched from blood (not recorded which). These receptors originate from a woman aged 25 to 39 who had been exposed to COVID-19.

The V call is TRBV13, the J call TRBJ2-7, with 7 nucleotides matching TRBD1. CDR3 length: 17 amino acids. Germline V gene sequence: CDR1 PRHDT, CDR2 FYEKMQ (reference sequence). The V and J ends lost 5 bases and 0 bases, in that order; junction bases with no gene match: 13. CDR3 sequence (DNA): TGTGCCAGCAGCGCCACCCTGGGGACAGTGAGCTCCTACGAGCAGTACTTC. Encoded protein: CASSATLGTVSSYEQYF.

The chain uses TRBV5-1 and TRBJ1-1, with a possible D match to TRBD1 (6 bases). Trimming cost V 5 bases and J 0 bases, with 8 bases left between them. Germline lookup yields CDR1 SGHRS and CDR2 YFSETQ. There are 13 residues in the CDR3. The CDR3 protein is CASSGQMNTEAFF. As DNA, the CDR3 is TGCGCCAGCAGTGGACAGATGAACACTGAAGCTTTCTTT.

The chain has TRBV18 and TRBJ1-6, with D uncertain. Looked up from germline, CDR1 is KGHSH and CDR2 is LQKENI. Trimming removed 4 bases at V and 0 bases at J, with 7 bases between. The CDR3 runs to 15 residues. The CDR3 loop reads CASSRKSSYNSPLHF. CDR3 nucleotide sequence: TGTGCCAGCTCACGTAAGAGCTCCTATAATTCACCCCTCCACTTT. Variable domain in full (rest from reference TRBV18 and TRBJ1-6): NAGVMQNPRHLVRRRGQEARLRCSPMKGHSHVYWYRQLPEEGLKFMVYLQKENIIDESGMPKERFSAEFPKEGPSILRIQQVVRGDSAAYFCASSRKSSYNSPLHFGNGTRLTVT.

This chain connects TRBV5-4 to TRBJ2-1; maybe TRBD2 (5 bases). This CDR3 has 13 amino acids. V was cut by 4 bases and J by 10 bases, with 15 bases left in between. CDR1 and CDR2 (germline): SGHNT, YYREEE (reference sequence). Here the CDR3 reads CASSPRTGREQFF. The CDR3 DNA reads TGTGCCAGCAGCCCCAGGACGGGGAGAGAGCAGTTCTTC.

The chain has TRBV4-1 and TRBJ1-2; a possible D gene is TRBD1 (5 bases). CDR1 is MGHRA and CDR2 is YSYEKL in the germline V gene. Trimming left V 0 bases short and J 7 bases short, with 12 bases between. The CDR3 is made up of 14 amino acids. The CDR3 region is CASSQDGQGAGYTF. CDR3 bases: TGCGCCAGCAGCCAAGATGGGCAGGGTGCTGGCTACACCTTC.

V is TRBV19 and J is TRBJ1-2; 7 positions agree with TRBD1. The CDR3 runs to 13 residues. Trimming removed 5 bases from V and 4 bases from J; junction bases left unmatched: 4. Germline V gives CDR1 LNHDA, CDR2 SQIVND (reference sequence). CDR3 protein: CASSSRQGYGYTF. The CDR3 bases are TGTGCCAGTAGTTCCAGACAGGGCTATGGCTACACCTTC.

Remarks on this clone: The junction departs from the called germline gene at one end, perhaps through a read error. The chain employs TRBV11-3 and TRBJ2-7, with 7 bases lining up with TRBD1. Germline-derived CDR1 and CDR2 are SGHNT and YENEEA. The CDR3 has 12 residues. CDR3 loop: CASSLGQPHPAF. The CDR3 DNA follows: TGTGCCAGCAGCTTGGGACAGCCCCATCCTGCGTTC.

In its sample, this clone was seen once. CDR3 protein: CASSQVRRTDGNTIYF. CDR3 DNA: TGCGCCAGCAGCCAAGTTCGCCGGACAGATGGAAACACCATATATTTT. The chain has TRBV4-1 and TRBJ1-3; perhaps TRBD1 as D (6 bases). Germline assignment: CDR1 MGHRA and CDR2 YSYEKL. Trimming stripped 1 base from V and 3 bases from J, with 13 bases between. The CDR3 is made up of 16 amino acids.

V gene TRBV6-4 combines with J gene TRBJ2-2; 16 bases align to TRBD2. The CDR3 consists of 17 residues. CDR1 and CDR2 from the germline V gene are MRHNA and SNTAGT. The V segment lost 2 bases and the J segment 6 bases; nucleotides outside the gene matches: 3. Written as DNA, the CDR3 is TGTGCCAGCAGTGACGGGACTAGCGGGGGGGCCGCCGGGGAGCTGTTTTTT. It specifies CASSDGTSGGAAGELFF.

The chain links TRBV2 to TRBJ2-5, with 10 bases that match TRBD1. Germline V gene data show CDR1 as SNHLY and CDR2 as FYNNEI. The CDR3 covers 16 residues. V was clipped by 3 bases and J by 5 bases; unmatched bases: 9. The CDR3 region is CASSEHSGTGVETQYF. In DNA, the CDR3 is TGTGCCAGCAGTGAGCATTCCGGGACAGGGGTTGAGACCCAGTACTTC.

This rearrangement joins TRBV5-6 to TRBJ2-2, with 8 bases that match TRBD1. The CDR3 length is 17 residues. Trimming cost V 4 bases and J 5 bases; bases outside gene matches: 13. Germline V gene sequence: CDR1 SGHDT, CDR2 YYEEEE. CDR3 sequence reads: CASSLLRQGRITGELFF. The CDR3 nucleotides read TGTGCCAGCAGCCTACTGCGACAGGGGCGTATTACCGGGGAGCTGTTTTTT.

The chain is built from TRBV6-5 and TRBJ1-1; D gene unclear. Per germline, CDR1 MNHEY and CDR2 SVGAGI. V lost 0 bases, J lost 2 bases, and 7 bases lay in between. This CDR3 spans 14 amino acids. This CDR3 is CASSYSSPNTEAFF. Here the CDR3 DNA reads TGTGCCAGCAGTTACTCGTCTCCCAACACTGAAGCTTTCTTT.

The chain recombines TRBV10-3 with TRBJ2-3; 10 nucleotides match TRBD2. V lost 6 bases and J lost 4; bases outside the gene matches: 10. CDR3 length: 16 amino acids. CDR1 and CDR2 (germline): ENHRY, SYGVKD. The CDR3 protein is CAISTGLAVGADTQYF. Written as DNA, the CDR3 is TGTGCCATCAGCACCGGACTAGCGGTCGGGGCAGATACGCAGTATTTT.

This clone was seen a single time. CDR3 in amino acids: CASSPRTGRSYNSPLHF. In nucleotides, the CDR3 is TGTGCCAGCAGCCCCAGGACAGGCCGCTCCTATAATTCACCCCTCCACTTT. The chain employs TRBV14 and TRBJ1-6; 7 bases are a match to TRBD1. Germline trimming cut 4 bases from V and 0 bases from J; bases unmatched to any gene: 6. Germline V lookup: CDR1 SGHDN, CDR2 FVKESK. The CDR3 has 17 residues.

The chain is built from TRBV5-1 and TRBJ2-3; 14 nucleotides match TRBD2. Germline V gene lookup returns CDR1 SGHRS and CDR2 YFSETQ. J was trimmed by 3 bases and V by 0 bases; bases with no gene match: 6. The CDR3 consists of 18 residues. CDR3 sequence reads: CASSLARTSGGLTDTQYF. CDR3 nucleotide sequence: TGCGCCAGCAGCTTGGCCAGGACTAGCGGGGGGTTAACAGATACGCAGTATTTT.

The chain combines TRBV4-3 with TRBJ1-2; D perhaps matches TRBD1 (5 bases). This CDR3 has 14 residues. Trimming stripped 0 bases from V and 8 bases from J, with 13 bases between. Germline V lookup: CDR1 LGHNA, CDR2 YSLEER. CDR3 sequence (DNA): TGCGCCAGCAGCCAAGAACTGCCAGGGCGAGGCTACACCTTC. Translated: CASSQELPGRGYTF.

In nucleotides, the CDR3 is TGTGCCAGTAGTCTCCGGACAGGGTCGAACACCGGGGAGCTGTTTTTT. Translating gives CASSLRTGSNTGELFF. This sequence joins TRBV19 and TRBJ2-2; the match to TRBD1 covers 8 bases. CDR3 size: 16 residues. J lost 0 bases, V lost 5 bases, and 5 bases had no gene match. In germline, CDR1 is LNHDA, CDR2 SQIVND (reference sequence).